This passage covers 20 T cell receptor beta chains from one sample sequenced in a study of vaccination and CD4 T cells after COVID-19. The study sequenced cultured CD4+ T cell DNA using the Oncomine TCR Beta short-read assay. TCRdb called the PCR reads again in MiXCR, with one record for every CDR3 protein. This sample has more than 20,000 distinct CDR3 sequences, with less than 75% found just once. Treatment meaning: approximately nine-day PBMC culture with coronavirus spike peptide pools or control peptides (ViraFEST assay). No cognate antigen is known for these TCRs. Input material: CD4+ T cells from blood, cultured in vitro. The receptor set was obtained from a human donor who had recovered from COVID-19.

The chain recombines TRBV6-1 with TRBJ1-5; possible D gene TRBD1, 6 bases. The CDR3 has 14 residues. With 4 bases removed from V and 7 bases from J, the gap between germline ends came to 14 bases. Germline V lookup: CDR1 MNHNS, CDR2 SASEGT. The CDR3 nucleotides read TGTGCCAGCAGTGTGCGCGGGGGGCGGCAGCCCCAGCATTTT. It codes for CASSVRGGRQPQHF.

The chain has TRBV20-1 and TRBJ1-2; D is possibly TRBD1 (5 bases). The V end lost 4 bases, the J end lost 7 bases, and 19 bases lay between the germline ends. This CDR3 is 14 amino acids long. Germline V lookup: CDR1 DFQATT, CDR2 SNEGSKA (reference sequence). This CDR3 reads CSATRQAGGSGYTF. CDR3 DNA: TGCAGTGCTACCCGGCAAGCGGGGGGTTCTGGCTACACCTTC.

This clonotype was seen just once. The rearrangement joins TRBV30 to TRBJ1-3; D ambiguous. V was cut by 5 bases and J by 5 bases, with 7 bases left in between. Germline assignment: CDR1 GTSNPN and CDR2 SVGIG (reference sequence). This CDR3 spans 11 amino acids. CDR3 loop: CAWGPRNTIYF. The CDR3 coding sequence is TGTGCCTGGGGACCTCGAAACACCATATATTTT.

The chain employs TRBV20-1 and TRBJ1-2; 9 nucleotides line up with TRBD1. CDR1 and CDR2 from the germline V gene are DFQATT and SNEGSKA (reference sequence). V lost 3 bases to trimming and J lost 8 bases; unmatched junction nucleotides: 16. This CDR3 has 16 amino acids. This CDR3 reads CSARVRETGGARGYTF. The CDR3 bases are TGCAGTGCTAGGGTCCGGGAAACAGGGGGCGCGCGGGGCTACACCTTC.

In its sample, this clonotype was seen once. This CDR3 is CASSPRDRGSPLHF. DNA for the CDR3: TGTGCCAGCAGCCCTCGGGACAGGGGCTCACCCCTCCACTTT. This chain uses TRBV5-4 with TRBJ1-6, with 10 nucleotides matching TRBD1. Germline assignment: CDR1 SGHNT and CDR2 YYREEE (reference sequence). Germline trimming cut 4 bases from V and 10 bases from J; bases unmatched to any gene: 5. The CDR3 runs 14 residues.

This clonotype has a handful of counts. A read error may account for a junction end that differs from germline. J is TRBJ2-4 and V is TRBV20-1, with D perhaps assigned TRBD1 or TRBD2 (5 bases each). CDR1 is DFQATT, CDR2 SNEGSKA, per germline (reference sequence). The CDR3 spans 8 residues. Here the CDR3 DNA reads TGCACATCACCCCTGGGACACTTC. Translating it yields CTSPLGHF.

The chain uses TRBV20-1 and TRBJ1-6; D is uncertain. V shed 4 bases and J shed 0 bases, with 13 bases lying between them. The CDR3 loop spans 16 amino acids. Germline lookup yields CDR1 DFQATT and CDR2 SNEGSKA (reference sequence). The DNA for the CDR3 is TGCAGTGCTACGTTTAGGAAGAGCTCCTATAATTCACCCCTCCACTTT. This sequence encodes CSATFRKSSYNSPLHF.

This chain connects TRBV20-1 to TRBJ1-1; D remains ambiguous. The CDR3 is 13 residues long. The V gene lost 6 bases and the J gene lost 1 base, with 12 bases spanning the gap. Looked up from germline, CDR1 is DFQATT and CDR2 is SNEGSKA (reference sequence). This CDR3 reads CSARAHPNTEAFF. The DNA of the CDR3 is TGCAGTGCACGAGCGCACCCGAACACTGAAGCTTTCTTT.

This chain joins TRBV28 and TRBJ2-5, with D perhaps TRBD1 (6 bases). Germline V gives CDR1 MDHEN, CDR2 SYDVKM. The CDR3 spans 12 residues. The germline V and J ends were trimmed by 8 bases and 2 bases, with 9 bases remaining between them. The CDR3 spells CASGGRQETQYF. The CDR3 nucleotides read TGTGCCAGCGGGGGCAGGCAAGAGACCCAGTACTTC.

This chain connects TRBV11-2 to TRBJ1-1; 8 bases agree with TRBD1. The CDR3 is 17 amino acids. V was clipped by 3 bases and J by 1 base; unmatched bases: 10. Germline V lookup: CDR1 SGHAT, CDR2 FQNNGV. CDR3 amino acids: CASSFNPDRVQNTEAFF. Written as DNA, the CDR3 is TGTGCCAGCAGCTTCAACCCGGACAGGGTCCAGAACACTGAAGCTTTCTTT.

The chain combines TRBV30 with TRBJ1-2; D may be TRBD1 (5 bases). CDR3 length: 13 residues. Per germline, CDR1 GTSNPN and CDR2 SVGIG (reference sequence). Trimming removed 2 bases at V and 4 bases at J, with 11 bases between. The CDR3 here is CAWSPGSAYGYTF. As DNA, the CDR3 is TGTGCCTGGAGTCCAGGGAGTGCCTATGGCTACACCTTC. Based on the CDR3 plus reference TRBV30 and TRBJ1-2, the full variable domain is SQTIHQWPATLVQPVGSPLSLECTVEGTSNPNLYWYRQAAGRGLQLLFYSVGIGQISSEVPQNLSASRPQDRQFILSSKKLLLSDSGFYLCAWSPGSAYGYTFGSGTRLTVV.

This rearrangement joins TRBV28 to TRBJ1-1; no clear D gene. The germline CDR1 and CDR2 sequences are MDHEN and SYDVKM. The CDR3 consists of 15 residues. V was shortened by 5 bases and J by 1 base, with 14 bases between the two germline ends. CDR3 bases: TGTGCCAGCAGTCCCCTCGCCGCGGCGAACACTGAAGCTTTCTTT. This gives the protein CASSPLAAANTEAFF.

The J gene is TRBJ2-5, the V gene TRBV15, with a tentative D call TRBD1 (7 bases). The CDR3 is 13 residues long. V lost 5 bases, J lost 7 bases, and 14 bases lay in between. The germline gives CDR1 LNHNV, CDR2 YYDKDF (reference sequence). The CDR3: CATSGYRGGTQYF. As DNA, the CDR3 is TGTGCCACCAGCGGCTACAGGGGAGGGACCCAGTACTTC.

As DNA, the CDR3 is TGTGCCAGCATCGGGGGCGACACTTATGGCTACACCTTC. Translated, it gives CASIGGDTYGYTF. V is TRBV27 and J is TRBJ1-2, with D tentatively TRBD1 (6 bases). V lost 7 bases to trimming and J lost 5 bases, with 14 bases between them. Germline assignment: CDR1 MNHEY and CDR2 SMNVEV (reference sequence). The CDR3 is 13 amino acids.

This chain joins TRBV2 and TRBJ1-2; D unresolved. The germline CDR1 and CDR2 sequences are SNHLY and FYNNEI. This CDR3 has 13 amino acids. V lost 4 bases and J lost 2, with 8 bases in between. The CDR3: CASSVSENYGYTF. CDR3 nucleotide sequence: TGTGCCAGCAGTGTGTCTGAGAACTATGGCTACACCTTC.

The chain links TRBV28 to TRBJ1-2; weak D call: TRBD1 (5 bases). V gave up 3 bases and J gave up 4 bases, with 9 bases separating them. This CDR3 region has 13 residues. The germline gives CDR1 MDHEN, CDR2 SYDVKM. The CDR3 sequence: CASSLGGGYGYTF. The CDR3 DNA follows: TGTGCCAGCAGTTTGGGGGGAGGCTATGGCTACACCTTC.

The CDR3 loop reads CASRQTGSGTEAFF. The CDR3 nucleotides read TGTGCCAGCAGACAAACAGGGTCCGGCACTGAAGCTTTCTTT. The chain is built from TRBV12-3 or TRBV12-4 and TRBJ1-1, with D perhaps TRBD1 (6 bases). The CDR3 runs to 14 residues. Trimming removed 6 bases from V and 4 bases from J, with 15 bases in between.

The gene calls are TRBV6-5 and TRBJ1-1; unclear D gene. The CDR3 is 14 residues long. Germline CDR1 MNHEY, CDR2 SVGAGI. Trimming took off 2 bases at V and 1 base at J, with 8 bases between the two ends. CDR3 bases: TGTGCCAGCAGTTACAGGACCTCGAACACTGAAGCTTTCTTT. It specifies CASSYRTSNTEAFF.

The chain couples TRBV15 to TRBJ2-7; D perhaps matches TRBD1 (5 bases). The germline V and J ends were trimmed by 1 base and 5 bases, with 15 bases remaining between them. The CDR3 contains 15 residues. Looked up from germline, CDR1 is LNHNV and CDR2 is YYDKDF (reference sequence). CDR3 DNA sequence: TGTGCCACCAGCAGAGGCGACAGTTCATCAAACGAGCAGTACTTC. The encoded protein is CATSRGDSSSNEQYF.

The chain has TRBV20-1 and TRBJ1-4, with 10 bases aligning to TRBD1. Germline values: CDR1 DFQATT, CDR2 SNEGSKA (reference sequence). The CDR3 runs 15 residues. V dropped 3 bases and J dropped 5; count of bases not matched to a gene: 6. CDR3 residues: CSARGGQGRNEKLFF. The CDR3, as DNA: TGCAGTGCTAGGGGGGGACAGGGGCGCAATGAAAAACTGTTTTTT.